These 17 T cell receptor beta chains share one sample of origin, sequenced in a study of blood T cell repertoires in COVID-19. TCRdb keeps only in-frame clones here, not all; method: immunoSEQ multiplex PCR. Here the sample spans about 250,000 clones, around 83% being singletons. Material: peripheral blood. The receptors stem from a man between 35 and 55 years old with active or convalescent COVID-19.

This clone appeared many times. Here the CDR3 reads CASSREGRSLHF. The CDR3 coding sequence is TGTGCCAGCAGCCGGGAGGGACGTTCCCTCCACTTT. The V gene is TRBV5-5, the J gene TRBJ1-6, with a weak D call TRBD1 (5 bases). This CDR3 has 12 amino acids. The V end lost 4 bases, the J end lost 14 bases, and 13 bases lay between the germline ends. From germline, CDR1 is SGHKS and CDR2 YYEKEE (reference sequence).

V is TRBV6-1 and J is TRBJ1-2; the match to TRBD1 covers 7 bases. Trimming took 3 bases from V and 6 from J; bases not matched to a gene: 16. In germline, CDR1 is MNHNS, CDR2 SASEGT. This CDR3 has 17 residues. The CDR3 sequence is CASSDPSGDRAWNGYTF. The CDR3 nucleotides are TGTGCCAGCAGTGATCCCTCCGGTGACAGGGCGTGGAATGGCTACACCTTC.

The genes are TRBV7-6 and TRBJ2-1; 8 bases align to TRBD2. This CDR3 contains 16 residues. The germline gives CDR1 SGHVS, CDR2 FNYEAQ. J gave up 7 bases and V 1 base, and 9 bases lay outside the gene matches. CDR3 sequence: CASSLDAGGHRNEQFF. Written as DNA, the CDR3 is TGTGCCAGCAGCTTAGACGCGGGAGGCCACAGAAATGAGCAGTTCTTC.

The chain couples TRBV7-3 to TRBJ1-2, with a possible D match to TRBD1 (6 bases). The CDR3 totals 13 residues. V was trimmed by 5 bases and J by 3 bases, leaving 10 bases between them. The germline V gene has CDR1 SGHTA and CDR2 FQGTGA. The CDR3 protein is CASSRDRYYGYTF. The CDR3 region has the DNA TGTGCCAGCAGCCGCGACAGGTACTATGGCTACACCTTC.

In DNA, the CDR3 is TGTGCCACCAGCAGAGACGGACAGATCAATCAGCCCCAGCATTTT. It translates to CATSRDGQINQPQHF. This chain joins TRBV15 and TRBJ1-5; D is perhaps TRBD1 (6 bases). CDR1 and CDR2 (germline): LNHNV, YYDKDF (reference sequence). The CDR3 sequence is 15 residues long. Trimming stripped 0 bases from V and 3 bases from J, with 9 bases between.

The chain couples TRBV19 to TRBJ2-7; the D gene is possibly TRBD1 (6 bases). CDR1 and CDR2 from the germline V gene are LNHDA and SQIVND (reference sequence). V dropped 1 base and J dropped 3 bases, with 10 bases sitting between them. The CDR3 has 14 amino acids. The CDR3 protein is CASSIVAGDYEQYF. For the CDR3, the DNA is TGTGCCAGTAGTATAGTGGCAGGGGACTACGAGCAGTACTTC.

This clone showed up just a few times. The CDR3 bases are TGTGCCACCAGTGACCCCCCGGGGAGGACGAACACCGGGGAGCTGTTTTTT. Translated, it gives CATSDPPGRTNTGELFF. The gene calls are TRBV24-1 and TRBJ2-2, with D possibly being TRBD2 (6 bases). Looked up from germline, CDR1 is KGHDR and CDR2 is SFDVKD. The CDR3 is made up of 17 amino acids. V lost 4 bases, J lost 0 bases, and 14 bases lay in between.

This chain connects TRBV6-2 or TRBV6-3 to TRBJ1-2; D unresolved. This CDR3 has 13 residues. V was cut by 2 bases and J by 2 bases, with 6 bases left in between. The V gene's germline CDR1 is MNHEY and CDR2 SVGEGT. The CDR3 DNA sequence: TGTGCCAGCAGTTACGGAGGAAACTATGGCTACACCTTC. Translation gives CASSYGGNYGYTF.

This clone occurred a few times. V and J are TRBV5-6 and TRBJ1-5, with D possibly matching TRBD1 (5 bases). Germline lookup yields CDR1 SGHDT and CDR2 YYEEEE. V was pared by 0 bases and J by 1 base, with 8 bases between. The CDR3 runs to 15 residues. CDR3 bases: TGTGCCAGCAGCTTGGGGACACTAAGCAATCAGCCCCAGCATTTT. Translation gives CASSLGTLSNQPQHF.

The chain carries TRBV20-1 and TRBJ2-7; unclear D gene. CDR1 DFQATT and CDR2 SNEGSKA come from the germline V gene (reference sequence). V lost 3 bases and J 4 bases, leaving 13 bases between the germline ends. CDR3 length equals 13 residues. The CDR3 region is CSASRLGLYEQYF. The CDR3 bases are TGCAGTGCTAGTCGGCTAGGTCTTTACGAGCAGTACTTC.

The chain has TRBV5-1 and TRBJ2-5; D is unresolved. This CDR3 region has 12 residues. Trimming pared 4 bases from V and 5 bases from J, leaving 9 bases between. Germline V gene data show CDR1 as SGHRS and CDR2 as YFSETQ. The CDR3 reads CASSPNGETQYF. In DNA form, the CDR3 reads TGCGCCAGCAGCCCGAATGGCGAGACCCAGTACTTC.

CDR3 bases: TGTGCCAGCAGCTTCAGGGGCATAATGAACACTGAAGCTTTCTTT. Translated, it gives CASSFRGIMNTEAFF. J is TRBJ1-1 and V is TRBV11-3; D may be TRBD1 (6 bases). This CDR3 comprises 15 residues. V gave up 3 bases and J gave up 0 bases, with 11 bases separating them. CDR1 is SGHNT, CDR2 YENEEA, per germline.

The genes are TRBV28 and TRBJ1-2; weak D call: TRBD1 (5 bases). Germline loops: CDR1 MDHEN, CDR2 SYDVKM. The V end lost 7 bases, the J end lost 3 bases, and 15 bases lay between the germline ends. This CDR3 spans 14 amino acids. CDR3 nucleotide sequence: TGTGCCAGCATGGGGGGGGTATGGTACTATGGCTACACCTTC. This translates into CASMGGVWYYGYTF.

This clone came up many times. The chain joins TRBV19 to TRBJ1-5; maybe TRBD1 (5 bases). V shed 3 bases and J shed 0 bases, with 9 bases lying between them. The V gene's germline CDR1 is LNHDA and CDR2 SQIVND (reference sequence). The CDR3 covers 15 residues. In DNA, the CDR3 is TGTGCCAGTAGTATCAGGGCCGATAGCAATCAGCCCCAGCATTTT. This encodes CASSIRADSNQPQHF.

The chain uses TRBV5-4 and TRBJ2-3, with TRBD2 as a possible D gene (5 bases). V was shortened by 3 bases and J by 0 bases, with 11 bases between the two germline ends. The CDR3 loop spans 15 amino acids. The germline gives CDR1 SGHNT, CDR2 YYREEE (reference sequence). The CDR3 reads CASSSTSSSTDTQYF. The CDR3, as DNA: TGTGCCAGCAGCTCTACTAGTTCTAGCACAGATACGCAGTATTTT.

This chain connects TRBV7-6 to TRBJ2-7; TRBD2 matches 7 bases. Trimming cost V 5 bases and J 3 bases; bases outside gene matches: 10. From germline, CDR1 is SGHVS and CDR2 FNYEAQ. The CDR3 covers 15 residues. The DNA for the CDR3 is TGTGCCAGCAGCCTTTTTCGGGGGGTCAACTACGAGCAGTACTTC. It yields the protein CASSLFRGVNYEQYF.

The rearrangement uses TRBV2 and TRBJ1-1; D is uncertain. The V and J ends lost 8 bases and 4 bases respectively, with 17 bases between them. The CDR3 consists of 14 residues. The germline CDR1 and CDR2 sequences are SNHLY and FYNNEI. The CDR3 is CASRSGPRATEAFF. Written as DNA, the CDR3 is TGTGCCAGCCGGAGCGGCCCTCGGGCCACTGAAGCTTTCTTT.